One and the same sample provided the 15 T cell receptor beta chains below, sequenced in a study of beta chain features in type 1 diabetes. Expressed TCRB transcripts were sequenced, since all the RNA that had been isolated was reverse transcribed. The protocol was immunoSEQ multiplex PCR, while the TCRdb copy is restricted to in-frame clones and leaves out a portion. The data contain approximately 17,000 clones, 45% to 65% of them singletons. The specimen was stem cell memory CD4+ T cells from blood. These receptors originate from a woman aged 18-29 years in good health.

The chain links TRBV7-7 to TRBJ2-5, with 7 bases identical to TRBD1. V lost 5 bases, J lost 5 bases, and 5 bases stayed unmatched. CDR1 is SSHAT, CDR2 FNYEAQ, per germline (reference sequence). The CDR3 runs to 13 residues. This CDR3 is CASSQDRMETQYF. DNA for the CDR3: TGTGCCAGCAGCCAGGACAGGATGGAGACCCAGTACTTC.

This chain joins TRBV18 and TRBJ1-6; TRBD1 aligns across 7 bases. The CDR3 runs to 19 residues. J gave up 0 bases and V 3 bases, and 11 bases lay outside the gene matches. From germline, CDR1 is KGHSH and CDR2 LQKENI. The CDR3 nucleotides are TGTGCCAGCTCACCGGACGACAGGGAGGCTAGCTCCTATAATTCACCCCTCCACTTT. Translation gives CASSPDDREASSYNSPLHF.

The V gene is TRBV6-1, the J gene TRBJ1-5, with D tentatively TRBD1 (5 bases). V lost 7 bases, J lost 6 bases, and 13 bases lay in between. Germline lookup yields CDR1 MNHNS and CDR2 SASEGT. The CDR3 contains 13 residues. The CDR3 sequence is CASISGGGQPQHF. The CDR3, as DNA: TGTGCCAGCATCTCGGGGGGGGGTCAGCCCCAGCATTTT.

This clone was recorded once. This chain joins TRBV5-1 and TRBJ1-1; a weak D match, TRBD1 (5 bases). This CDR3 has 14 amino acids. The germline gives CDR1 SGHRS, CDR2 YFSETQ. Trimming took off 3 bases at V and 3 bases at J, with 12 bases between the two ends. The CDR3 is CASSSSGGDTEAFF. The CDR3 DNA sequence: TGCGCCAGCAGCTCATCCGGGGGAGACACTGAAGCTTTCTTT.

This clone was seen more than once but under ten times. This chain joins TRBV11-2 and TRBJ2-3; 11 nucleotides line up with TRBD2. V shed 4 bases and J 10 bases; nucleotides not matched to a gene: 4. From germline, CDR1 is SGHAT and CDR2 FQNNGV. The CDR3 is 13 amino acids. The CDR3 region has the DNA TGTGCCAGCAGCTCGCAACTAGCGGGAGCGCAGTATTTT. Encoded protein: CASSSQLAGAQYF.

The chain has TRBV30 and TRBJ1-2; D is unclear. Germline CDR1 is GTSNPN and CDR2 is SVGIG (reference sequence). CDR3 size: 12 residues. Trimming took off 0 bases at V and 10 bases at J, with 12 bases between the two ends. For the CDR3, the DNA is TGTGCCTGGAGTGTAGCCGCGGCCCCCTACACCTTC. Amino acid sequence: CAWSVAAAPYTF.

This clone has a handful of counts. The rearrangement joins TRBV5-1 to TRBJ1-1, with a possible D match to TRBD1 (6 bases). Trimming pared 5 bases from V and 5 bases from J, leaving 19 bases between. The CDR3 sequence is 15 residues long. Per germline, CDR1 SGHRS and CDR2 YFSETQ. This chain's CDR3 is CASRYTGIRRTEAFF. As DNA, the CDR3 is TGCGCCAGCAGGTATACAGGGATTCGGAGGACTGAAGCTTTCTTT. The full variable domain, completed using reference TRBV5-1 and TRBJ1-1, is KAGVTQTPRYLIKTRGQQVTLSCSPISGHRSVSWYQQTPGQGLQFLFEYFSETQRNKGNFPGRFSGRQFSNSRSEMNVSTLELGDSALYLCASRYTGIRRTEAFFGQGTRLTVV.

This rearrangement joins TRBV9 to TRBJ2-1, with TRBD2 matching 7 bases. Trimming took 6 bases from V and 10 from J; bases not matched to a gene: 13. The CDR3 loop spans 14 amino acids. The germline gives CDR1 SGDLS, CDR2 YYNGEE. The CDR3 bases are TGTGCCAGCAATCCGGGGGGACCTGTCTCGGAGCAGTTCTTC. Protein: CASNPGGPVSEQFF.

The chain uses TRBV2 and TRBJ2-1; D not resolved. CDR1 is SNHLY and CDR2 is FYNNEI in the germline V gene. The ends were cut back, 4 bases at V and 0 bases at J, with 16 bases in the middle. This CDR3 is built from 17 residues. The CDR3 DNA follows: TGTGCCAGCAGTGTCGAAATCGGTAGCTCCTCCTACAATGAGCAGTTCTTC. Translation: CASSVEIGSSSYNEQFF. The full variable domain, its missing parts supplied by reference TRBV2 and TRBJ2-1, is EPEVTQTPSHQVTQMGQEVILRCVPISNHLYFYWYRQILGQKVEFLVSFYNNEISEKSEIFDDQFSVERPDGSNFTLKIRSTKLEDSAMYFCASSVEIGSSSYNEQFFGPGTRLTVL.

The V call is TRBV7-8, the J call TRBJ1-4; 7 nucleotides line up with TRBD1. Unmatched junction bases numbered 6, after V lost 5 bases and J lost 0 bases. From germline, CDR1 is SGHVS and CDR2 FQNEAQ. The CDR3 extends over 16 amino acids. The CDR3 here is CASSPDRLATNEKLFF. CDR3 in DNA: TGTGCCAGCAGCCCGGACAGGCTTGCAACTAATGAAAAACTGTTTTTT.

The CDR3 coding sequence is TGCGCCAGCAGCTCGGCTAGCGGGAGTTACGAGCAGTACTTC. Its translation: CASSSASGSYEQYF. The genes are TRBV5-1 and TRBJ2-7; 10 nucleotides line up with TRBD2. Germline assignment: CDR1 SGHRS and CDR2 YFSETQ. CDR3 length: 14 amino acids. Losses at the gene ends were 3 bases for V and 4 bases for J; bases not matched to a gene: 4.

The chain uses TRBV18 and TRBJ2-5, with 7 bases lining up with TRBD2. V shed 2 bases, J shed 7 bases, and the junction held 7 bases outside the gene matches. The germline V gene has CDR1 KGHSH and CDR2 LQKENI. This CDR3 is 14 amino acids long. Here the CDR3 reads CASSPTGGDRTQYF. In DNA form, the CDR3 reads TGTGCCAGCTCACCAACTGGGGGGGACCGGACCCAGTACTTC.

Only a few counts were recorded for this clone. At one end, the junction sequence differs from germline, possibly due to a read error. This chain joins TRBV27 and TRBJ1-1; D remains unclear. From germline, CDR1 is MNHEY and CDR2 SMNVEV (reference sequence). The CDR3 loop spans 14 amino acids. The CDR3 region has the DNA TGCGCCTCCAAGATACGCCGCGGCGAGGCTGAAGCTTTCTTT. It yields the protein CASKIRRGEAEAFF.

This clone has a handful of counts. V gene TRBV4-1 combines with J gene TRBJ2-1; perhaps TRBD2 as D (5 bases). Trimming cost V 3 bases and J 4 bases, with 16 bases left between them. Per germline, CDR1 MGHRA and CDR2 YSYEKL. The CDR3 is made up of 16 amino acids. The DNA for the CDR3 is TGCGCCAGCAGCCACCTCTCCGACCCGGGGTACAATGAGCAGTTCTTC. Residues: CASSHLSDPGYNEQFF.

The CDR3 reads CASSQDLSGNQPQHF. The CDR3 DNA reads TGTGCCAGCAGCCAAGATCTATCGGGGAATCAGCCCCAGCATTTT. The V and J genes are TRBV4-2 and TRBJ1-5, with D hard to call. The CDR3 consists of 15 residues. Deletions cut 0 bases from V and 4 bases from J, with 10 bases between. CDR1 is LGHNA and CDR2 is YNFKEQ in the germline V gene.